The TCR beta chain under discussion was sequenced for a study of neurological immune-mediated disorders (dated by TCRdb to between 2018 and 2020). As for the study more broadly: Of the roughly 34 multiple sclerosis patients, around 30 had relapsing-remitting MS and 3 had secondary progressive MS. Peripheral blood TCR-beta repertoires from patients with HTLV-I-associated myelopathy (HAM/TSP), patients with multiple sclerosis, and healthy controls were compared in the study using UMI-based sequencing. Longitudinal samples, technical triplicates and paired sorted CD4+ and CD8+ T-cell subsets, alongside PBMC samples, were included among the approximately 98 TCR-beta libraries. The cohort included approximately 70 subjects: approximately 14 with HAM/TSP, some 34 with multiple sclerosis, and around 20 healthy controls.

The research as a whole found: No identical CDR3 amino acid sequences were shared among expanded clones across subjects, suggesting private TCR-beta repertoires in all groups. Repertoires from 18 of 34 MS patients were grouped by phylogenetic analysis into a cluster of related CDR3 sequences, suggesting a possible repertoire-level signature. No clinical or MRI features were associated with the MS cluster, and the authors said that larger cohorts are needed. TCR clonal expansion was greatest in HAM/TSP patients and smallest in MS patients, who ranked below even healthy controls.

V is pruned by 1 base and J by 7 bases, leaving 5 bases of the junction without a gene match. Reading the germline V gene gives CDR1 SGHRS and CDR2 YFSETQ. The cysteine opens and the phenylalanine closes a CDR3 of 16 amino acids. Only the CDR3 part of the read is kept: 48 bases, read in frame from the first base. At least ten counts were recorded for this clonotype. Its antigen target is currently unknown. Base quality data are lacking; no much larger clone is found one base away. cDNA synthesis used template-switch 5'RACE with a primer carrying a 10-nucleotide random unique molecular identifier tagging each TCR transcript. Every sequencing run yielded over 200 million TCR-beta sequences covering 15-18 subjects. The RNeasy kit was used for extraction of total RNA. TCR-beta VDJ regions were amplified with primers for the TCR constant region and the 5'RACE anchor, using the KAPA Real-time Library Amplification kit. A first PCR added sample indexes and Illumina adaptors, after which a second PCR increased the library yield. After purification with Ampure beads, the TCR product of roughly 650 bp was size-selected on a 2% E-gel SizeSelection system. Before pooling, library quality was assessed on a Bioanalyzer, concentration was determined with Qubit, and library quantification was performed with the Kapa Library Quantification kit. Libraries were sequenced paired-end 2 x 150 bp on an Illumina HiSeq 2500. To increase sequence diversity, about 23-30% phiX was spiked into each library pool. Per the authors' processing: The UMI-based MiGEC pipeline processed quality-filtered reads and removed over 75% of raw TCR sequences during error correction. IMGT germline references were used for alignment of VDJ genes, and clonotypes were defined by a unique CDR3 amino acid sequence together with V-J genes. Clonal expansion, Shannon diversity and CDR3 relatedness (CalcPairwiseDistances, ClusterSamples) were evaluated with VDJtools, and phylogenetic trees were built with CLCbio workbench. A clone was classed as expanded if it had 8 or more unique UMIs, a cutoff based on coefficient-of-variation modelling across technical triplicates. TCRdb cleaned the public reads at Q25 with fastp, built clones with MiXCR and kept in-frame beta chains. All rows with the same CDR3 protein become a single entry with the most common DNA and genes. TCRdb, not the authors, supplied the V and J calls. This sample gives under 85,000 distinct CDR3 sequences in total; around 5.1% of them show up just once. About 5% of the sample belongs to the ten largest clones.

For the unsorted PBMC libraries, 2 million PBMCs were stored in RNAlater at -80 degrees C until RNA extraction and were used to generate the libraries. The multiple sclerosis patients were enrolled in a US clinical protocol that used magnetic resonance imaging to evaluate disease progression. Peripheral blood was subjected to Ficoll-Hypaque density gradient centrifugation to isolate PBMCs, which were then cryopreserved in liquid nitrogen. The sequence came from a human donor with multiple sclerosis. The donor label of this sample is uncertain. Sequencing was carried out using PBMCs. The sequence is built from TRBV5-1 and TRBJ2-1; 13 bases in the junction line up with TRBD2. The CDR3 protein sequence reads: CASSLTLAGGPNEQFF. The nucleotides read TGCGCCAGCAGCTTGACACTAGCGGGGGGGCCAAATGAGCAGTTCTTC.